This TCR beta chain emerged from a study of early T cells in non-severe SARS-CoV-2 infection. Study details: With bulk RNA from unsorted whole blood as input, sequencing yielded unpaired chains. Study findings and constraints: The matching step, a VDJdb search, favored anti-spike CD8 responses and missed private and CD4 specificities.

This clonotype was observed a handful of times. Its specificity is unknown. Individual cDNA molecules each received unique molecular identifiers attached to them. TCRdb ran MiXCR on the 5' RACE reads and lists one entry per CDR3 protein. The repertoire includes about 100,000 distinct CDR3 sequences, 13% of them detected once, and 2% to 2.5% sits in the top ten. The CDR3 covers 18 residues. Trimming took 2 bases from V and 7 from J; bases not matched to a gene: 19. Germline V gives CDR1 KGHSH, CDR2 LQKENI. The chain carries TRBV18 and TRBJ1-1; 7 nucleotides align to TRBD1. The TCR sequence derives from an adult who was a healthcare worker with PCR-confirmed SARS-CoV-2 infection or an uninfected control (not recorded which). Sequenced: whole blood. The CDR3 region has the DNA TGTGCCAGCTCACCAAGGAGCGAGGGGGCCTCGATAAGTGGTGAAGCTTTCTTT. Protein sequence: CASSPRSEGASISGEAFF.